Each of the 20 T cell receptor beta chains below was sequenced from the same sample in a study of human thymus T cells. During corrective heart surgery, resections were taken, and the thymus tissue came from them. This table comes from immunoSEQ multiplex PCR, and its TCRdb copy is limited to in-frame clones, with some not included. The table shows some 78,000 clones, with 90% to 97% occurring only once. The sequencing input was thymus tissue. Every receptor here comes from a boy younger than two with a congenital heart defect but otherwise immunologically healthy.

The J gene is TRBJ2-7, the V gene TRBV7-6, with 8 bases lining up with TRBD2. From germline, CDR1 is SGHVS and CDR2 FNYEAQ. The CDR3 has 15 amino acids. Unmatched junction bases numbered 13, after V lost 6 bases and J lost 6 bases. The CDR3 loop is CASSPGVAGFSEQYF. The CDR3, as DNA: TGTGCCAGCAGTCCGGGGGTAGCGGGATTTTCCGAGCAGTACTTC.

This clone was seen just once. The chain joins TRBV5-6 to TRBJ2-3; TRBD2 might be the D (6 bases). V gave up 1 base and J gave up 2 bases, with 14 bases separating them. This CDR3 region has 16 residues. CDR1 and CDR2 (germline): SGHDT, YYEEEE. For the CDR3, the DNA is TGTGCCAGCAGCTTGTGGATTAGCGGATACACAGATACGCAGTATTTT. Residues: CASSLWISGYTDTQYF.

The CDR3 DNA sequence: TGTGCCAGCAGCCAAGGGACTAGCGGGGGACCAGATACGCAGTATTTT. Protein: CASSQGTSGGPDTQYF. The J gene is TRBJ2-3, the V gene TRBV14; TRBD2 agrees at 13 bases. The CDR3 length is 16 residues. Germline lookup yields CDR1 SGHDN and CDR2 FVKESK. J was trimmed by 4 bases and V by 1 base; bases with no gene match: 2.

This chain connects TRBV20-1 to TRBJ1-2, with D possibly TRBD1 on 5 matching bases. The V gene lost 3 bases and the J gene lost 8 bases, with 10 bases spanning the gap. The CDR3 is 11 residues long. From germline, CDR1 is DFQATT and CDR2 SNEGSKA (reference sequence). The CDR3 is CSASFGAGYTF. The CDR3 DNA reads TGCAGTGCTAGTTTCGGGGCAGGCTACACCTTC.

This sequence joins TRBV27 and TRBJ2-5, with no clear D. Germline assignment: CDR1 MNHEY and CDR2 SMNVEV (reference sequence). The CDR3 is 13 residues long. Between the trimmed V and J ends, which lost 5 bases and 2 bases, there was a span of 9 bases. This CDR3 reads CASSLCPQETQYF. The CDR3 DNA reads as TGTGCCAGCAGTCTATGTCCACAAGAGACCCAGTACTTC.

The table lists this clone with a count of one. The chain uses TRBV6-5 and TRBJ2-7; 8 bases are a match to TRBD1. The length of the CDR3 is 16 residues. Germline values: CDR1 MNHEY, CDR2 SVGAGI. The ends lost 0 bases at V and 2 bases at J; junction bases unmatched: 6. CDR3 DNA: TGTGCCAGCAGTTACTCGAGTTCACAGGGGGCCTACGAGCAGTACTTC. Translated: CASSYSSSQGAYEQYF.

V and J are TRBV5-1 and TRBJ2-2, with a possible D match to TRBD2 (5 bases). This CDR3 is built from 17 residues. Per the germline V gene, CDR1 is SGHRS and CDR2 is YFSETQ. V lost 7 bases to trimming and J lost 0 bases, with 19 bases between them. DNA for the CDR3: TGCGCCAGCCGTTTCCTTCAATCACTAGCGAACACCGGGGAGCTGTTTTTT. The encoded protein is CASRFLQSLANTGELFF.

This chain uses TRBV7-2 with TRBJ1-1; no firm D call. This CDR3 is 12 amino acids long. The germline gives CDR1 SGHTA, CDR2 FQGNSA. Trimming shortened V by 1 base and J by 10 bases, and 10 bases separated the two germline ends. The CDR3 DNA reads TGTGCCAGCAGCTTAGTTAAGAGAGGAGCTTTCTTT. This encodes CASSLVKRGAFF.

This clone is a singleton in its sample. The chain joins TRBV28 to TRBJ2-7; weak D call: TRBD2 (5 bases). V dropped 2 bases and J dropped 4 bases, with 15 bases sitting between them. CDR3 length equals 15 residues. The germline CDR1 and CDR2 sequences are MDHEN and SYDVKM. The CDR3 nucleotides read TGTGCCAGCAGTTTAATGGCGGGTTACTCTTACGAGCAGTACTTC. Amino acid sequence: CASSLMAGYSYEQYF.

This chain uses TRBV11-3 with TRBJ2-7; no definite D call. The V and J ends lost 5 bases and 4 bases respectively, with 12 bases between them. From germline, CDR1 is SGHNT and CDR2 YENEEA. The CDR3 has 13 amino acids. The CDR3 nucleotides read TGTGCCAGCAGCCTAGGTAAGTCTTACGAGCAGTACTTC. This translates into CASSLGKSYEQYF. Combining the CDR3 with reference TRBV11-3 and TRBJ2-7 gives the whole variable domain EAGVVQSPRYKIIEKKQPVAFWCNPISGHNTLYWYLQNLGQGPELLIRYENEEAVDDSQLPKDRFSAERLKGVDSTLKIQPAELGDSAVYLCASSLGKSYEQYFGPGTRLTVT.

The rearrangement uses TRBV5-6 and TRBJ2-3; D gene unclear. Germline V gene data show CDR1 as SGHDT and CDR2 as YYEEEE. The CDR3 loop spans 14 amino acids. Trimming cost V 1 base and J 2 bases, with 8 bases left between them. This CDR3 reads CASSLLLFTDTQYF. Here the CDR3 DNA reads TGTGCCAGCAGCTTGCTCCTCTTCACAGATACGCAGTATTTT.

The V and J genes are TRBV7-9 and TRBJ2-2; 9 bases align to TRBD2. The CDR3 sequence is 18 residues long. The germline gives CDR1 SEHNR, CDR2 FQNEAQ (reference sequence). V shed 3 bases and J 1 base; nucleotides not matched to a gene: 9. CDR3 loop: CASSLDYASGKNTGELFF. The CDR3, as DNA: TGTGCCAGCAGCTTGGACTATGCTAGCGGGAAGAACACCGGGGAGCTGTTTTTT.

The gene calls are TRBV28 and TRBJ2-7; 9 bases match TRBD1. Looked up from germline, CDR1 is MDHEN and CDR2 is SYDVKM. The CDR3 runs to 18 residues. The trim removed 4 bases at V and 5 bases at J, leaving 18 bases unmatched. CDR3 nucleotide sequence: TGTGCCAGCAGTTCAGATCCAGACAGGGGGGAAACCATCAACGAGCAGTACTTC. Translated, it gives CASSSDPDRGETINEQYF.

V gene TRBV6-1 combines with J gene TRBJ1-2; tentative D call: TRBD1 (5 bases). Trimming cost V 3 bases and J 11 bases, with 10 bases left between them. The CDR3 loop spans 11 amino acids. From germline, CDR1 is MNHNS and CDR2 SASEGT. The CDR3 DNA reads TGTGCCAGCAGTGAGAGGGGTGGTTACACCTTC. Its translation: CASSERGGYTF.

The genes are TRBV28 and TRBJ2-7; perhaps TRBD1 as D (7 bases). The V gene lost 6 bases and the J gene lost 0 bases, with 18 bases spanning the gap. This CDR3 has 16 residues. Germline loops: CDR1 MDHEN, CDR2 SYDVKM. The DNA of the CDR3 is TGTGCCAGCAGCCCAGGGGGGCGGATGAGCTCCTACGAGCAGTACTTC. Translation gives CASSPGGRMSSYEQYF.

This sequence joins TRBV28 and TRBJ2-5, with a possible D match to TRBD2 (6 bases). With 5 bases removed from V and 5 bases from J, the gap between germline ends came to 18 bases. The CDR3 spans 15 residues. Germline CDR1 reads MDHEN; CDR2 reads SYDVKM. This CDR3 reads CASSTFSTGAETQYF. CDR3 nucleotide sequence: TGTGCCAGCAGTACTTTTAGCACGGGAGCGGAGACCCAGTACTTC.

CDR3 bases: TGCGCCAGCAGCCCGACAGTGGGGGGCGCGGATGGCTACACCTTC. This codes for CASSPTVGGADGYTF. This chain connects TRBV4-1 to TRBJ1-2, with a weak D call TRBD1 (6 bases). The CDR3 is made up of 15 amino acids. Trimming shortened V by 4 bases and J by 6 bases, and 18 bases separated the two germline ends. Germline CDR1 is MGHRA and CDR2 is YSYEKL.

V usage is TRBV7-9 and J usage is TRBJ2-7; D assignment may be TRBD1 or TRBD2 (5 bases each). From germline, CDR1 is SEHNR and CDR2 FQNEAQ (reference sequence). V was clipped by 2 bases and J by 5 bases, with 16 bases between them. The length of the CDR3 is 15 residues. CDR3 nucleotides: TGTGCCAGCAGCTTAAGCTGCGAGGGGCGGGACGAGCAGTACTTC. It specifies CASSLSCEGRDEQYF.

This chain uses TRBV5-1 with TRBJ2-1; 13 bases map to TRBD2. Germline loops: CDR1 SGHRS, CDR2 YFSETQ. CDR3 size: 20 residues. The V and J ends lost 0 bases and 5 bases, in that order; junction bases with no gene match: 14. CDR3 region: CASSLETRGLAGPTNNEQFF. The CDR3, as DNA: TGCGCCAGCAGCTTGGAAACGAGGGGACTAGCGGGGCCGACTAACAATGAGCAGTTCTTC.

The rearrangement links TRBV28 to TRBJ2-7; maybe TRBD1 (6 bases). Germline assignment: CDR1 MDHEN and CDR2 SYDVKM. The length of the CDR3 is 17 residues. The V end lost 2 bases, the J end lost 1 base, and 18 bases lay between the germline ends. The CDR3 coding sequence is TGTGCCAGCAGTTTAGGGTATCGGGGAAGGGGGTCCTACGAGCAGTACTTC. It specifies CASSLGYRGRGSYEQYF.